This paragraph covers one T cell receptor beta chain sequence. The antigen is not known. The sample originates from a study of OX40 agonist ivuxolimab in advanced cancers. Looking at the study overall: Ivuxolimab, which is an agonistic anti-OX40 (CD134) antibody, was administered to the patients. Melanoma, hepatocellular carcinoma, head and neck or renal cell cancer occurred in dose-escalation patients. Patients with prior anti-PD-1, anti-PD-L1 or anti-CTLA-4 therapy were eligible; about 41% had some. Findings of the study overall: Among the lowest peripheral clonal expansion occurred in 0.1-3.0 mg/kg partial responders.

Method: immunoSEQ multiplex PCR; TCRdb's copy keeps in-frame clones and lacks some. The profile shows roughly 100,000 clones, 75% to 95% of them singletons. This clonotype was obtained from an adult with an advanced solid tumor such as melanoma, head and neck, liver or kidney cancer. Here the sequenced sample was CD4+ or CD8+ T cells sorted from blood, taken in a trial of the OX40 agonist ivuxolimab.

CDR3 region: CASSLGQGVNEKLFF. Here the CDR3 DNA reads TGTGCCAGCAGCCTAGGACAGGGTGTAAATGAAAAACTGTTTTTT. This chain links TRBV7-9 with TRBJ1-4; 8 bases are a match to TRBD1. Germline CDR1 SEHNR, CDR2 FQNEAQ (reference sequence). This CDR3 has 15 residues. V shed 5 bases and J 5 bases; nucleotides not matched to a gene: 7.